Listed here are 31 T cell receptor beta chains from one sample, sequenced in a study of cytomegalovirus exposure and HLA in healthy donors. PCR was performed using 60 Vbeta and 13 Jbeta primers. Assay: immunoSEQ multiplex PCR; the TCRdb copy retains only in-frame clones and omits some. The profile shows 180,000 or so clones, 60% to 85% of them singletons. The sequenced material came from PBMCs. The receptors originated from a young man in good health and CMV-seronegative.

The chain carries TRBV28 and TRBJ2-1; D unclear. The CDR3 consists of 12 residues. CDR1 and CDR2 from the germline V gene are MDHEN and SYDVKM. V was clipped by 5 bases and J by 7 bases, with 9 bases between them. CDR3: CASSVPGNEQFF. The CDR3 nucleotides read TGTGCCAGCAGTGTCCCGGGTAATGAGCAGTTCTTC.

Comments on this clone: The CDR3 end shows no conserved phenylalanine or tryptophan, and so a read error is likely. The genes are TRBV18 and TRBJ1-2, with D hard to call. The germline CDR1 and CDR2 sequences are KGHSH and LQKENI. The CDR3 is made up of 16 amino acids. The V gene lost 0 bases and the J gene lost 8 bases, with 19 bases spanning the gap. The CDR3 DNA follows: TGTGCCAGCTCACCACCCACAGCCCCTTCTTATGGGGGCTACACCATC. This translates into CASSPPTAPSYGGYTI.

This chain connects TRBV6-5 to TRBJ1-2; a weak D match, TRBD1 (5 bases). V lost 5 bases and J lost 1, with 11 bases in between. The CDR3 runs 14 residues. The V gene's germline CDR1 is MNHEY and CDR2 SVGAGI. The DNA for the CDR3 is TGTGCCAGCAGTCGGGACTTTCGTAACTATGGCTACACCTTC. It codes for CASSRDFRNYGYTF.

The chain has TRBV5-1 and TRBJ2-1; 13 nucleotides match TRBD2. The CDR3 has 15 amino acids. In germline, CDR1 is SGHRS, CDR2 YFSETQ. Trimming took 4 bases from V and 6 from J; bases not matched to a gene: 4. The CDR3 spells CASSPGLAGTNEQFF. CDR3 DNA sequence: TGCGCCAGCAGCCCGGGACTAGCGGGGACCAATGAGCAGTTCTTC.

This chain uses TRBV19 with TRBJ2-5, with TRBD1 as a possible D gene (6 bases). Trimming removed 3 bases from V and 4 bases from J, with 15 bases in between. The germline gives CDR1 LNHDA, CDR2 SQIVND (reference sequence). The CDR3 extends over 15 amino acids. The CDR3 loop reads CASSITSTGLETQYF. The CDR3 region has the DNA TGTGCCAGTAGTATCACCAGCACAGGGCTAGAGACCCAGTACTTC.

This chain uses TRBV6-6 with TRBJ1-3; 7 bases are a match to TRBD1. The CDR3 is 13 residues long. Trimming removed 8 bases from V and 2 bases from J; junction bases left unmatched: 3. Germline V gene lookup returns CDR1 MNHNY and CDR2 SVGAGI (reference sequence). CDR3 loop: CASVDRAGNTIYF. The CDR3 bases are TGTGCCAGCGTCGACAGGGCTGGAAACACCATATATTTT.

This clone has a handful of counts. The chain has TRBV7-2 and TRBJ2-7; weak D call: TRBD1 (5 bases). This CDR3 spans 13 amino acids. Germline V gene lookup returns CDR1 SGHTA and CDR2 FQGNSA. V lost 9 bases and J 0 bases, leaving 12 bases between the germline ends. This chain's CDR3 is CASTRAGSYEQYF. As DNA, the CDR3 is TGTGCCAGTACCAGGGCAGGCTCCTACGAGCAGTACTTC.

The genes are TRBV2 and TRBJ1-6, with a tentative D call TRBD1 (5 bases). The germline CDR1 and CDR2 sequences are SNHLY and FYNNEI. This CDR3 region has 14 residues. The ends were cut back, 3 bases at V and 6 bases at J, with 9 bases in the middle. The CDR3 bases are TGTGCCAGCAGTGACGGCAGGGCTAATTCACCCCTCCACTTT. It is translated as CASSDGRANSPLHF.

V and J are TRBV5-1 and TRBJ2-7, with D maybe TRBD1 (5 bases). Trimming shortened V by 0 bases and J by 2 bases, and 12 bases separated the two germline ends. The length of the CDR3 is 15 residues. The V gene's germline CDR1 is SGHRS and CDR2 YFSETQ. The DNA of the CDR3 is TGCGCCAGCAGCTTGGGAGGCACGGACACCTACGAGCAGTACTTC. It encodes CASSLGGTDTYEQYF.

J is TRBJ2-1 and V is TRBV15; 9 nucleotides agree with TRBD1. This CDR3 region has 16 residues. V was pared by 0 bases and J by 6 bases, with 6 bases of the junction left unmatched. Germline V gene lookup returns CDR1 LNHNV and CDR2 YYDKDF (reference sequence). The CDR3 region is CATSRDQATGGNEQFF. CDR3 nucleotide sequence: TGTGCCACCAGCAGAGATCAGGCGACAGGGGGCAATGAGCAGTTCTTC.

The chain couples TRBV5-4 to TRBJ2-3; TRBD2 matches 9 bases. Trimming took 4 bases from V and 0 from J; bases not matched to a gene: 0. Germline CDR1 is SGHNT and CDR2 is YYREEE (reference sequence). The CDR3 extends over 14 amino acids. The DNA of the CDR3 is TGTGCCAGCAGCCTAGCGGGGAGCACAGATACGCAGTATTTT. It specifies CASSLAGSTDTQYF.

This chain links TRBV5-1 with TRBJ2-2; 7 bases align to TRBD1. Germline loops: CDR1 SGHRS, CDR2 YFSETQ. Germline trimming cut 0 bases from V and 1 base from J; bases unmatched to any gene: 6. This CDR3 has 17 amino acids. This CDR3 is CASSLGLGQQNTGELFF. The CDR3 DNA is TGCGCCAGCAGCTTGGGTCTGGGACAGCAGAACACCGGGGAGCTGTTTTTT. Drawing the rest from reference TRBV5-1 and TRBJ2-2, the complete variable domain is KAGVTQTPRYLIKTRGQQVTLSCSPISGHRSVSWYQQTPGQGLQFLFEYFSETQRNKGNFPGRFSGRQFSNSRSEMNVSTLELGDSALYLCASSLGLGQQNTGELFFGEGSRLTVL.

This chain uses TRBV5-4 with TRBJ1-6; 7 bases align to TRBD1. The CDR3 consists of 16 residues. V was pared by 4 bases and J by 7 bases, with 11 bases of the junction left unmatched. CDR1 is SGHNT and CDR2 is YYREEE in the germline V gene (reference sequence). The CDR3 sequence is CASSPRADRTNSPLHF. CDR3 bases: TGTGCCAGCAGCCCGCGGGCGGACAGGACGAATTCACCCCTCCACTTT. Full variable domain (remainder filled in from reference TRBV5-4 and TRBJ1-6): ETGVTQSPTHLIKTRGQQVTLRCSSQSGHNTVSWYQQALGQGPQFIFQYYREEENGRGNFPPRFSGLQFPNYSSELNVNALELDDSALYLCASSPRADRTNSPLHFGNGTRLTVT.

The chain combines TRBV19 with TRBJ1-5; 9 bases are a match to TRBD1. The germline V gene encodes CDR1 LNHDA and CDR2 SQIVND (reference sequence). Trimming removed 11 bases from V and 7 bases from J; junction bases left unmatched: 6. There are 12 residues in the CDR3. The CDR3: CALGTGNQPQHF. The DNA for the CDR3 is TGTGCCTTGGGGACAGGGAACCAGCCCCAGCATTTT.

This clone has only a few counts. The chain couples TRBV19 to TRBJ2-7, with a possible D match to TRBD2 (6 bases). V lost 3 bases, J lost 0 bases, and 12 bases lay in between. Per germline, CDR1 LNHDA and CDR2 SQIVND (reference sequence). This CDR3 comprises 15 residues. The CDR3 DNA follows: TGTGCCAGTAGTATCGGGGGAGGCCTCTCCTACGAGCAGTACTTC. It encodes CASSIGGGLSYEQYF.

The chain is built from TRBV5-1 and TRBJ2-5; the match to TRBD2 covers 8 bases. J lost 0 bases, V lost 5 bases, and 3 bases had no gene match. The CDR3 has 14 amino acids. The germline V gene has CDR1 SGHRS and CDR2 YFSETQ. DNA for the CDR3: TGCGCCAGCAGACTGCGGGGGGACCAAGAGACCCAGTACTTC. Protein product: CASRLRGDQETQYF.

This CDR3 is CASSLAGTASNSPLHF. The DNA for the CDR3 is TGTGCCAGCAGCTTGGCCGGGACAGCCAGTAATTCACCCCTCCACTTT. The rearrangement uses TRBV5-4 and TRBJ1-6; 7 nucleotides align to TRBD1. Unmatched junction bases numbered 6, after V lost 0 bases and J lost 6 bases. The CDR3 runs 16 residues. Germline loops: CDR1 SGHNT, CDR2 YYREEE (reference sequence).

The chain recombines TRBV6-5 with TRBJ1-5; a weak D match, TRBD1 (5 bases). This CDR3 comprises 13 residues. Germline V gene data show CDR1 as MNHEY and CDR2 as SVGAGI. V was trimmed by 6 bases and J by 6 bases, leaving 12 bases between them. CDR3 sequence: CASSGPRGQPQHF. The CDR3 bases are TGTGCCAGCAGCGGGCCTAGGGGTCAGCCCCAGCATTTT.

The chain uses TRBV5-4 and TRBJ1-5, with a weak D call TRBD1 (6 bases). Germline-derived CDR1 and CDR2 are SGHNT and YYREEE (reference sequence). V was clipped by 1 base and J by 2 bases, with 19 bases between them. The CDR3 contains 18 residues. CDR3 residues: CASSLNRDIIVGNQPQHF. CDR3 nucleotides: TGTGCCAGCAGCTTGAACAGGGATATAATAGTGGGCAATCAGCCCCAGCATTTT.

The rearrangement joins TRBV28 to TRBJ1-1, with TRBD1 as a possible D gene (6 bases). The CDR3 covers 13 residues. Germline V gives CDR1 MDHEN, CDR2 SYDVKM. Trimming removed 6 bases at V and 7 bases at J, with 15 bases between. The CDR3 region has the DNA TGTGCCAGCAGCAATACCGGACAGATTGAAGCTTTCTTT. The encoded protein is CASSNTGQIEAFF.

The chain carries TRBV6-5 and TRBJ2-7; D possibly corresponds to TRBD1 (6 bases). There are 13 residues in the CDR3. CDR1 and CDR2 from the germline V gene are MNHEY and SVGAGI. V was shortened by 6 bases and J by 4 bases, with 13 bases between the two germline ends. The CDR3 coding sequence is TGTGCCAGCAGCCCTGGGACACCATACGAGCAGTACTTC. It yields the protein CASSPGTPYEQYF.

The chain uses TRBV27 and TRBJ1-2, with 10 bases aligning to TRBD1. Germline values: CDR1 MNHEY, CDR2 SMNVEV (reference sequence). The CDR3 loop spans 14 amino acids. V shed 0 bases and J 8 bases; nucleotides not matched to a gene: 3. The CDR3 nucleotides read TGTGCCAGCAGTTTATCGGGGACAGGGGACGGCTACACCTTC. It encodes CASSLSGTGDGYTF.

The CDR3 is CASSLAVGSPLHF. The CDR3 bases are TGTGCCAGCAGCTTGGCGGTCGGTTCACCCCTCCACTTT. The chain is built from TRBV5-4 and TRBJ1-6; D unresolved. The CDR3 loop spans 13 amino acids. V shed 0 bases and J shed 9 bases, with 7 bases lying between them. The germline V gene encodes CDR1 SGHNT and CDR2 YYREEE (reference sequence).

CDR3 bases: TGTGCCAGCAGCTCCGGACAGGGGGGATATGGCTACACCTTC. It is translated as CASSSGQGGYGYTF. V and J are TRBV6-1 and TRBJ1-2; 10 bases line up with TRBD1. V gave up 6 bases and J gave up 5 bases; unmatched junction bases: 6. The CDR3 covers 14 residues. In germline, CDR1 is MNHNS, CDR2 SASEGT.

CDR3 loop: CASSPRGGRTVKSPLHF. CDR3 bases: TGTGCCAGCTCACCCAGGGGCGGAAGAACAGTAAAATCACCCCTCCACTTT. The genes are TRBV18 and TRBJ1-6; maybe TRBD1 (6 bases). The V gene lost 3 bases and the J gene lost 10 bases, with 22 bases spanning the gap. Germline CDR1 is KGHSH and CDR2 is LQKENI. This CDR3 comprises 17 residues. The whole variable domain, filled in from reference TRBV18 and TRBJ1-6, reads NAGVMQNPRHLVRRRGQEARLRCSPMKGHSHVYWYRQLPEEGLKFMVYLQKENIIDESGMPKERFSAEFPKEGPSILRIQQVVRGDSAAYFCASSPRGGRTVKSPLHFGNGTRLTVT.

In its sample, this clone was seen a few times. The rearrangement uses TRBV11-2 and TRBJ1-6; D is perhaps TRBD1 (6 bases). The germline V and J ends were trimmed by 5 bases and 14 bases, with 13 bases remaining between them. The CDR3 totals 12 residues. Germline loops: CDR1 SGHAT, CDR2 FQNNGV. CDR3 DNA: TGTGCCAGCAGCCCGGACAGAGCATCCCTCCACTTT. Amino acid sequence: CASSPDRASLHF. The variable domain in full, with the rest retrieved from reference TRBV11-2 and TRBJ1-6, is EAGVAQSPRYKIIEKRQSVAFWCNPISGHATLYWYQQILGQGPKLLIQFQNNGVVDDSQLPKDRFSAERLKGVDSTLKIQPAKLEDSAVYLCASSPDRASLHFGNGTRLTVT.

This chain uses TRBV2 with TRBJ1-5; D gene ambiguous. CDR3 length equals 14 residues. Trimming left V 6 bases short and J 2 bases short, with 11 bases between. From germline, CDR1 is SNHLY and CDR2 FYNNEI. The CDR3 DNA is TGTGCCAGCAGACCCGACACTGGCAATCAGCCCCAGCATTTT. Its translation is CASRPDTGNQPQHF. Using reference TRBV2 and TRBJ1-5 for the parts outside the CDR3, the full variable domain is EPEVTQTPSHQVTQMGQEVILRCVPISNHLYFYWYRQILGQKVEFLVSFYNNEISEKSEIFDDQFSVERPDGSNFTLKIRSTKLEDSAMYFCASRPDTGNQPQHFGDGTRLSIL.

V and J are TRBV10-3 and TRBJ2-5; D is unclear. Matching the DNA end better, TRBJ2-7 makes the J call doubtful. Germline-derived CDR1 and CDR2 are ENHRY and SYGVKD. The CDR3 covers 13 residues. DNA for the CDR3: TGTGCCATCAGCCCCGAGAGTCTCTACGAGCAGTACTTC. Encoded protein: CAISPESLYEQYF.

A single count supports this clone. The CDR3 nucleotides are TGTGCCAGCAGCCCCACGGGTCGGGGTACAGATACGCAGTATTTT. Residues: CASSPTGRGTDTQYF. The chain recombines TRBV9 with TRBJ2-3; a weak D match, TRBD2 (5 bases). Germline V lookup: CDR1 SGDLS, CDR2 YYNGEE. V lost 4 bases to trimming and J lost 3 bases, with 15 bases between them. CDR3 length: 15 residues.

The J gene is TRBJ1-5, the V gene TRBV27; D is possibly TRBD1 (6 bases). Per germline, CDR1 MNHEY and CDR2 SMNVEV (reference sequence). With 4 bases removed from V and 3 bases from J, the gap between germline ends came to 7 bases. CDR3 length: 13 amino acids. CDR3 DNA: TGTGCCAGCAGTTGGACAGACAATCAGCCCCAGCATTTT. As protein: CASSWTDNQPQHF.

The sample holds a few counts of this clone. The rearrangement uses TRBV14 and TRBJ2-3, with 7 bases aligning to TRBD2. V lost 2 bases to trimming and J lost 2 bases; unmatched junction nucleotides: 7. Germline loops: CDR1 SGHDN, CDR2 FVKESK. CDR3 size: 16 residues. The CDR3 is CASSQWRSGNTDTQYF. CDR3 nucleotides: TGTGCCAGCAGCCAATGGAGGAGCGGGAACACAGATACGCAGTATTTT.